A single sample gave rise to the 10 T cell receptor beta chains below, sequenced in a study of cytomegalovirus exposure and HLA in healthy donors (dated by TCRdb to 2016 to 2017). Library preparation used the immunoSEQ multiplex PCR assay. For the multiplex PCR, a mixture combining 60 forward primers for TCR Vbeta segments and 13 reverse primers for TCR Jbeta segments was used. TCRdb mirrors the immuneACCESS table, restricted to in-frame sequences. Some clones are absent from its copies; in checked studies, under half trace to an unresolved V gene, and the reason for the others is unknown. The sample profile shows 75,000 to 90,000 clones; roughly 85% of them were found once. The ten largest clonotypes hold 7% to 8.5% of the sample. The specimen sequenced was PBMCs. These receptors came from a man aged 40-55 years in good health and CMV-seropositive.

V is TRBV11-1 and J is TRBJ2-3; TRBD1 might be the D (5 bases). The CDR3 spans 18 residues. V gave up 5 bases and J gave up 2 bases, with 23 bases separating them. Germline V gives CDR1 SGHAT, CDR2 FQDESV (reference sequence). CDR3 sequence: CASSPVPRVPGHTDTQYF. In DNA form, the CDR3 reads TGTGCCAGCAGCCCAGTCCCCAGGGTCCCGGGCCACACAGATACGCAGTATTTT.

V and J are TRBV6-1 and TRBJ2-3; a possible D gene is TRBD1 (6 bases). The germline V gene encodes CDR1 MNHNS and CDR2 SASEGT. The CDR3 covers 16 residues. Trimming took 3 bases from V and 1 from J, leaving 14 bases between them. CDR3 sequence (DNA): TGTGCCAGCAGTGAGAACAGGGTTGGTGGCACAGATACGCAGTATTTT. It is translated as CASSENRVGGTDTQYF.

There are a few counts of this clone. The chain recombines TRBV6-6 with TRBJ1-1; TRBD1 matches 8 bases. With 6 bases clipped from V and 5 bases from J, the junction kept 5 bases outside the gene matches. The CDR3 length is 13 residues. The V gene's germline CDR1 is MNHNY and CDR2 SVGAGI (reference sequence). The CDR3 DNA is TGTGCCAGCAGGTCAGGGGGCGGGACTGAAGCTTTCTTT. Amino acid sequence: CASRSGGGTEAFF.

The rearrangement joins TRBV18 to TRBJ1-4; D may be TRBD1 (6 bases). V lost 8 bases and J lost 6, with 13 bases in between. The V gene's germline CDR1 is KGHSH and CDR2 LQKENI. The CDR3 runs 13 residues. The DNA for the CDR3 is TGTGCCAGCAGCGGGGACACTTATGAAAAACTGTTTTTT. Translated, it gives CASSGDTYEKLFF.

Comment on this clone: Germline is not matched at one junction end, which may reflect a read error. V is TRBV7-9 and J is TRBJ2-2; maybe TRBD1 (5 bases). In germline, CDR1 is SEHNR, CDR2 FQNEAQ (reference sequence). The CDR3 length is 15 residues. The CDR3 region is CASSSGILNTGELFF. CDR3 DNA: TGTGCCAGTAGCTCAGGGATATTGAACACCGGGGAGCTGTTTTTT.

This sequence joins TRBV5-1 and TRBJ1-1, with a weak D call TRBD1 (5 bases). From germline, CDR1 is SGHRS and CDR2 YFSETQ. This CDR3 has 13 amino acids. Trimming pared 7 bases from V and 7 bases from J, leaving 17 bases between. In DNA form, the CDR3 reads TGCGCCAGCTCGTCTACAGGCCCGAGTGAAGCTTTCTTT. It translates to CASSSTGPSEAFF. The complete variable domain, with remaining parts taken from reference TRBV5-1 and TRBJ1-1, reads KAGVTQTPRYLIKTRGQQVTLSCSPISGHRSVSWYQQTPGQGLQFLFEYFSETQRNKGNFPGRFSGRQFSNSRSEMNVSTLELGDSALYLCASSSTGPSEAFFGQGTRLTVV.

The V call is TRBV15, the J call TRBJ1-5; weak D call: TRBD1 (5 bases). The CDR3 has 15 amino acids. Germline V gene data show CDR1 as LNHNV and CDR2 as YYDKDF (reference sequence). Deletions cut 1 base from V and 5 bases from J, with 12 bases between. CDR3 region: CATSRGKGAHQPQHF. The CDR3 DNA sequence: TGTGCCACCAGCAGAGGTAAAGGGGCGCATCAGCCCCAGCATTTT.

The V gene is TRBV7-6, the J gene TRBJ2-3, with D unclear. The germline V gene encodes CDR1 SGHVS and CDR2 FNYEAQ. V was trimmed by 5 bases and J by 2 bases, leaving 17 bases between them. The CDR3 has 16 amino acids. The CDR3 coding sequence is TGTGCCAGCAGCGACAACCCCGAACTTTACACAGATACGCAGTATTTT. Amino acid sequence: CASSDNPELYTDTQYF.

The rearrangement uses TRBV5-1 and TRBJ2-3; weak D call: TRBD2 (5 bases). This CDR3 comprises 16 residues. Germline V gene sequence: CDR1 SGHRS, CDR2 YFSETQ. Trimming took off 2 bases at V and 4 bases at J, with 17 bases between the two ends. In DNA form, the CDR3 reads TGCGCCAGCAGCTTTTCTAGCTGGAGTGTCTCAGATACGCAGTATTTT. It is translated as CASSFSSWSVSDTQYF.

The J gene is TRBJ2-3, the V gene TRBV6-1, with D possibly matching TRBD2 (7 bases). This CDR3 is 16 amino acids long. The V end was cut by 1 base, the J end by 1 base, with 12 bases between. Germline V gene lookup returns CDR1 MNHNS and CDR2 SASEGT. The CDR3, as DNA: TGTGCCAGCAGTGAAGGGGGGGGCGTCGGCACAGATACGCAGTATTTT. It codes for CASSEGGGVGTDTQYF.